The clone carrying this T cell receptor (beta chain) has at least ten counts. These data come from a study of Graves' ophthalmopathy and Graves' hyperthyroidism. There are 14 residues in the CDR3. Trimming took 4 bases from V and 6 from J, leaving 16 bases between them. Germline V gene data show CDR1 as SGHNT and CDR2 as YYREEE (reference sequence). From RNA, the CDR3 regions of TCR beta chains were amplified and sequenced. Amplification began with first-round RT-PCR using HTBI primers, then second-round multiplex PCR was performed. TCRdb fed the multiplex PCR reads into MiXCR, producing one record per CDR3 protein. The repertoire holds some 390,000 distinct CDR3 sequences, with about 17% as singletons. Ophthalmopathic donors had moderate-to-severe activity, CAS ≥3 and NOSPECS ≥4, with disease that had lasted under 3 months.

V and J are TRBV5-4 and TRBJ1-1; the D gene is possibly TRBD1 (5 bases). The specimen sequenced was peripheral blood. The receptor was derived from a woman between 18 and 30 years old with Graves' ophthalmopathy. The CDR3: CASSIPGRNSEAFF. In DNA form, the CDR3 reads TGTGCCAGCAGCATCCCGGGACGAAACTCTGAAGCTTTCTTT.